This T cell receptor (beta chain) comes out of a study of long-term antiretroviral therapy in people with HIV. Study-level findings and limits: Blood was collected between 2004 and 2017, possibly under older ART regimens. Before ART, certain clones expanded, and these dominated the repertoire at all time points.

The CDR3 loop spans 14 amino acids. Trimming pared 4 bases from V and 2 bases from J, leaving 14 bases between. Germline CDR1 and CDR2: SQVTM and ANQGSEA. Remarks on this clone: Its antigen remains unidentified.

Running of the v3.0 immunoSEQ assay took place at survey level. Some clones are missing from TCRdb's copy, which holds only in-frame ones; the method was immunoSEQ multiplex PCR. The sample lists roughly 15,000 clones, about nine tenths occurring once. The clonotype comes from a middle-aged woman with HIV. The input for sequencing was unsorted PBMCs, taken 0.6 years after starting antiretroviral therapy. The chain recombines TRBV29-1 with TRBJ2-5, with D perhaps matching TRBD2 (6 bases). CDR3 loop: CSVVTGVRQETQYF. CDR3 coding DNA: TGCAGCGTTGTAACGGGGGTAAGGCAAGAGACCCAGTACTTC.